The 12 T cell receptor beta chains given below trace back to one sample, sequenced in a study of beta chain features in type 1 diabetes. Findings of the study overall: Significant though moderate, a shortening of TCRB CDR3s appeared in all four CD4+ subsets of Type 1 diabetes patients.

Sequencing targeted expressed TCRB transcripts, as all isolated RNA had been reverse transcribed. Libraries were prepared by immunoSEQ multiplex PCR; TCRdb keeps only in-frame clonotypes and omits some of them. The sample records 600,000 to 750,000 clones, about an eighth being singletons. Antigens of these TCRs are unknown. The sample was naive CD4+ T cells from blood. Receptors originate from a young man with type 1 diabetes.

The chain employs TRBV7-9 and TRBJ2-5; D perhaps matches TRBD1 (7 bases). CDR3 size: 15 residues. The V gene lost 1 base and the J gene lost 5 bases, with 14 bases spanning the gap. Germline V lookup: CDR1 SEHNR, CDR2 FQNEAQ (reference sequence). The CDR3 nucleotides are TGTGCCAGCAGCTTAGTAGCGACAGGGAGGGAGACCCAGTACTTC. This codes for CASSLVATGRETQYF.

This clone was counted a few times. The rearrangement uses TRBV19 and TRBJ2-2; 7 positions agree with TRBD1. The CDR3 runs 16 residues. The V gene's germline CDR1 is LNHDA and CDR2 SQIVND (reference sequence). J was trimmed by 7 bases and V by 4 bases; bases with no gene match: 12. The CDR3 nucleotides are TGTGCCAGTAGTACTCCGACAGGGTTCGGTGGCGGGGAGCTGTTTTTT. Encoded protein: CASSTPTGFGGGELFF.

In its sample, this clone was seen a few times. The chain joins TRBV5-4 to TRBJ1-4, with TRBD1 matching 7 bases. Per the germline V gene, CDR1 is SGHNT and CDR2 is YYREEE (reference sequence). J was trimmed by 0 bases and V by 4 bases; bases with no gene match: 9. This CDR3 is built from 17 residues. The chain's CDR3 is CASSPGQPSATNEKLFF. Here the CDR3 DNA reads TGTGCCAGCAGCCCGGGACAGCCCTCAGCAACTAATGAAAAACTGTTTTTT.

This clone was recorded a few times. The chain recombines TRBV4-3 with TRBJ2-7, with TRBD1 as a possible D gene (6 bases). V lost 0 bases, J lost 1 base, and 13 bases lay in between. Germline V gene lookup returns CDR1 LGHNA and CDR2 YSLEER. This CDR3 is 16 amino acids long. The CDR3 nucleotides read TGCGCCAGCAGCCAAGAACTCAGGACAGAATCCTACGAGCAGTACTTC. Translation: CASSQELRTESYEQYF.

This clone was seen a few times. The rearrangement uses TRBV28 and TRBJ2-7, with D possibly being TRBD2 (5 bases). This CDR3 has 15 amino acids. Trimming cost V 8 bases and J 0 bases, with 17 bases left between them. Germline CDR1 reads MDHEN; CDR2 reads SYDVKM. The chain's CDR3 is CASLTGSLSSYEQYF. In nucleotides, the CDR3 is TGTGCCAGCTTAACGGGGTCCCTCAGCTCCTACGAGCAGTACTTC.

The rearrangement joins TRBV28 to TRBJ1-2; TRBD1 is a possible D gene (6 bases). CDR3 size: 12 residues. Germline assignment: CDR1 MDHEN and CDR2 SYDVKM. V lost 3 bases to trimming and J lost 7 bases, with 9 bases between them. CDR3 in amino acids: CASSLSGAGYTF. The CDR3 bases are TGTGCCAGCAGTTTGTCGGGGGCTGGCTACACCTTC.

In its sample, this clone was seen a few times. This chain connects TRBV5-1 to TRBJ2-1; weak D call: TRBD2 (6 bases). This CDR3 is built from 14 residues. Between the trimmed V and J ends, which lost 4 bases and 8 bases, there was a span of 16 bases. The germline V gene has CDR1 SGHRS and CDR2 YFSETQ. CDR3 in amino acids: CASSTRTGGDEQFF. The CDR3, as DNA: TGCGCCAGCAGCACCCGGACCGGGGGAGATGAGCAGTTCTTC.

The gene calls are TRBV29-1 and TRBJ1-1; D possibly corresponds to TRBD1 (5 bases). The CDR3 consists of 14 residues. V dropped 6 bases and J dropped 0 bases, with 14 bases sitting between them. Germline V gene lookup returns CDR1 SQVTM and CDR2 ANQGSEA. The CDR3 reads CSVKRTNLNTEAFF. CDR3 coding DNA: TGCAGCGTCAAGCGGACAAATTTGAACACTGAAGCTTTCTTT.

The CDR3 protein is CASSLVGQGLGTQYF. For the CDR3, the DNA is TGTGCCAGCAGTTTAGTGGGACAGGGGCTGGGGACCCAGTACTTC. The chain joins TRBV27 to TRBJ2-5; 10 nucleotides line up with TRBD1. V lost 2 bases, J lost 7 bases, and 7 bases stayed unmatched. The CDR3 is made up of 15 amino acids. CDR1 and CDR2 from the germline V gene are MNHEY and SMNVEV (reference sequence).

The rearrangement joins TRBV5-6 to TRBJ1-5, with a possible D match to TRBD1 (6 bases). CDR1 and CDR2 from the germline V gene are SGHDT and YYEEEE. V gave up 2 bases and J gave up 5 bases, with 14 bases separating them. The CDR3 runs to 15 residues. The CDR3 loop reads CASSFNWGQDQPQHF. In nucleotides, the CDR3 is TGTGCCAGCAGCTTTAACTGGGGGCAAGATCAGCCCCAGCATTTT.

This clone occurred a few times. This chain uses TRBV5-5 with TRBJ1-1, with D perhaps matching TRBD1 (5 bases). The ends were cut back, 4 bases at V and 1 base at J, with 14 bases in the middle. The CDR3 is 15 residues long. Germline V gene lookup returns CDR1 SGHKS and CDR2 YYEKEE (reference sequence). The DNA for the CDR3 is TGTGCCAGCAGCCCGCAACCGGGACGGAACACTGAAGCTTTCTTT. This codes for CASSPQPGRNTEAFF.

The V and J genes are TRBV15 and TRBJ2-6; 7 bases map to TRBD2. Germline-derived CDR1 and CDR2 are LNHNV and YYDKDF (reference sequence). CDR3 length: 15 amino acids. With V trimmed by 6 bases and J by 0 bases, 2 bases remained unmatched. This chain's CDR3 is CATRGGSSGANVLTF. Written as DNA, the CDR3 is TGTGCCACCAGAGGCGGGAGCTCTGGGGCCAACGTCCTGACTTTC.